One and the same sample provided the 27 T cell receptor beta chains below, sequenced in a study of T cell responses to AZD1222 COVID-19 vaccine. Assay used: immunoSEQ multiplex PCR; TCRdb lists only in-frame clones, some missing. The sample includes 150,000 to 200,000 clones, 85% to 95% of them seen just once. The source material was peripheral blood, sampled on day 0 of AZD1222 vaccination. The receptors were sampled from an adult in good health.

As DNA, the CDR3 is TGTGCCAGTCAGGGCCCCCATGGCTACACCTTC. Translating gives CASQGPHGYTF. The chain employs TRBV2 and TRBJ1-2; maybe TRBD1 (5 bases). The CDR3 extends over 11 amino acids. V lost 9 bases, J lost 6 bases, and 11 bases lay in between. CDR1 is SNHLY, CDR2 FYNNEI, per germline. Combining the CDR3 with reference TRBV2 and TRBJ1-2 gives the whole variable domain EPEVTQTPSHQVTQMGQEVILRCVPISNHLYFYWYRQILGQKVEFLVSFYNNEISEKSEIFDDQFSVERPDGSNFTLKIRSTKLEDSAMYFCASQGPHGYTFGSGTRLTVV.

V usage is TRBV2 and J usage is TRBJ2-2, with a possible D match to TRBD2 (6 bases). The V end lost 6 bases, the J end lost 2 bases, and 13 bases lay between the germline ends. This CDR3 is built from 15 residues. Germline V gives CDR1 SNHLY, CDR2 FYNNEI. The CDR3: CASRGTRTNTGELFF. CDR3 sequence (DNA): TGTGCCAGCAGGGGGACTCGAACCAACACCGGGGAGCTGTTTTTT.

The table lists this clone with many counts. The CDR3 coding sequence is TGTGCCAGCAGTTACTTAGGGTTTGCAACTAATGAAAAACTGTTTTTT. Translating gives CASSYLGFATNEKLFF. The chain links TRBV6-2 or TRBV6-3 to TRBJ1-4; D gene ambiguous. The V gene lost 1 base and the J gene lost 0 bases, with 9 bases spanning the gap. CDR3 size: 16 residues. The V gene's germline CDR1 is MNHEY and CDR2 SVGEGT.

The gene calls are TRBV6-6 and TRBJ1-5; TRBD1 matches at 8 bases. The germline CDR1 and CDR2 sequences are MNHNY and SVGAGI (reference sequence). V lost 5 bases, J lost 5 bases, and 5 bases stayed unmatched. The CDR3 covers 14 residues. CDR3 nucleotide sequence: TGTGCCAGCAGTCCGGGACAGGAATATCAGCCCCAGCATTTT. This encodes CASSPGQEYQPQHF.

The chain is built from TRBV5-1 and TRBJ1-5, with D maybe TRBD1 (6 bases). The CDR3 is 16 amino acids. Trimming took 2 bases from V and 1 from J, leaving 13 bases between them. Germline V gene data show CDR1 as SGHRS and CDR2 as YFSETQ. DNA of the CDR3: TGCGCCAGCAGCTTTGGGGGCACAGGGAGCAATCAGCCCCAGCATTTT. Its translation is CASSFGGTGSNQPQHF. The full variable domain, with the rest looked up from reference TRBV5-1 and TRBJ1-5, is KAGVTQTPRYLIKTRGQQVTLSCSPISGHRSVSWYQQTPGQGLQFLFEYFSETQRNKGNFPGRFSGRQFSNSRSEMNVSTLELGDSALYLCASSFGGTGSNQPQHFGDGTRLSIL.

The rearrangement uses TRBV6-6 and TRBJ2-3; 10 bases align to TRBD1. V lost 6 bases to trimming and J lost 4 bases; unmatched junction nucleotides: 10. CDR1 MNHNY and CDR2 SVGAGI come from the germline V gene (reference sequence). CDR3 length equals 16 residues. DNA of the CDR3: TGTGCCAGCAGCGATCCGGGACAGGGGATGTCAGATACGCAGTATTTT. This gives the protein CASSDPGQGMSDTQYF.

CDR3 sequence reads: CASSSDLGQSQHF. The CDR3 nucleotides read TGTGCCAGCAGTTCTGATCTAGGGCAGTCCCAGCATTTT. V gene TRBV12-3 or TRBV12-4 combines with J gene TRBJ1-5; D not certain. V lost 4 bases and J lost 11, with 15 bases in between. The CDR3 contains 13 residues.

This rearrangement joins TRBV6-2 or TRBV6-3 to TRBJ2-1; D is undetermined. The length of the CDR3 is 15 residues. Germline lookup yields CDR1 MNHEY and CDR2 SVGEGT. V lost 6 bases, J lost 8 bases, and 20 bases lay in between. The CDR3 loop is CASSPLRTGTDEQFF. The CDR3 region has the DNA TGTGCCAGCAGCCCACTCAGGACGGGTACAGATGAGCAGTTCTTC.

The CDR3 spells CASSPDRGGLAGELFF. The CDR3 bases are TGTGCCAGTAGCCCCGACAGGGGAGGGTTGGCCGGGGAGCTGTTTTTT. The chain has TRBV19 and TRBJ2-2; D possibly corresponds to TRBD1 (8 bases). Trimming took 6 bases from V and 6 from J, leaving 20 bases between them. The length of the CDR3 is 16 residues. CDR1 LNHDA and CDR2 SQIVND come from the germline V gene (reference sequence).

The V call is TRBV25-1, the J call TRBJ2-2; possibly TRBD1 for D (5 bases). The ends were cut back, 3 bases at V and 2 bases at J, with 7 bases in the middle. The CDR3 covers 14 residues. Germline V CDR1 and CDR2: MGHDK, SYGVNS. CDR3 in amino acids: CASSDDRNTGELFF. CDR3 sequence (DNA): TGTGCCAGCAGTGACGACAGAAACACCGGGGAGCTGTTTTTT.

This clone was observed once. This rearrangement joins TRBV18 to TRBJ2-3; 9 nucleotides line up with TRBD1. The CDR3 contains 16 residues. Germline assignment: CDR1 KGHSH and CDR2 LQKENI. V dropped 0 bases and J dropped 8; count of bases not matched to a gene: 9. CDR3 in amino acids: CASSPPRTGDQSTQYF. CDR3 in DNA: TGTGCCAGCTCACCACCGAGGACAGGGGATCAGAGTACGCAGTATTTT.

This clone was seen a single time. The chain recombines TRBV27 with TRBJ1-5, with D tentatively TRBD1 (5 bases). CDR3 length equals 13 residues. Germline-derived CDR1 and CDR2 are MNHEY and SMNVEV (reference sequence). Trimming stripped 4 bases from V and 5 bases from J, with 9 bases between. This CDR3 is CASSSRGDQPQHF. DNA for the CDR3: TGTGCCAGCAGTTCGAGGGGAGATCAGCCCCAGCATTTT.

The chain couples TRBV5-1 to TRBJ2-1; 10 bases are shared with TRBD2. Germline loops: CDR1 SGHRS, CDR2 YFSETQ. The CDR3 is 12 residues long. V was clipped by 2 bases and J by 10 bases; unmatched bases: 0. The chain's CDR3 is CASSFSGREQFF. CDR3 sequence (DNA): TGCGCCAGCAGCTTTAGCGGGAGGGAGCAGTTCTTC.

V and J are TRBV5-4 and TRBJ2-5, with D unclear. The CDR3 extends over 14 amino acids. Germline loops: CDR1 SGHNT, CDR2 YYREEE (reference sequence). The V and J ends lost 0 bases and 5 bases respectively, with 11 bases between them. CDR3 in DNA: TGTGCCAGCAGCTTGGTTAGTACTTTGGAGACCCAGTACTTC. This sequence encodes CASSLVSTLETQYF. The variable domain in full, completed from reference TRBV5-4 and TRBJ2-5, reads ETGVTQSPTHLIKTRGQQVTLRCSSQSGHNTVSWYQQALGQGPQFIFQYYREEENGRGNFPPRFSGLQFPNYSSELNVNALELDDSALYLCASSLVSTLETQYFGPGTRLLVL.

The chain recombines TRBV7-9 with TRBJ2-5; TRBD2 might be the D (5 bases). The V and J ends lost 7 bases and 5 bases respectively, with 14 bases between them. From germline, CDR1 is SEHNR and CDR2 FQNEAQ (reference sequence). The CDR3 loop spans 13 amino acids. In nucleotides, the CDR3 is TGTGCCAGCACCAAGCCCCCGGGGGAGACCCAGTACTTC. Translation: CASTKPPGETQYF.

V and J are TRBV28 and TRBJ2-3, with 12 bases that match TRBD2. Germline values: CDR1 MDHEN, CDR2 SYDVKM. This CDR3 comprises 18 residues. The junction had 8 bases not matched to a gene; V was cut back by 2 bases and J by 2 bases. The CDR3 loop reads CASSLPGLAGPYTDTQYF. The CDR3 DNA is TGTGCCAGCAGTTTACCCGGACTAGCGGGGCCCTACACAGATACGCAGTATTTT. Together with reference TRBV28 and TRBJ2-3, the CDR3 gives the full variable domain: DVKVTQSSRYLVKRTGEKVFLECVQDMDHENMFWYRQDPGLGLRLIYFSYDVKMKEKGDIPEGYSVSREKKERFSLILESASTNQTSMYLCASSLPGLAGPYTDTQYFGPGTRLTVL.

The chain carries TRBV15 and TRBJ2-2; D remains unclear. V lost 0 bases, J lost 2 bases, and 7 bases lay in between. CDR3 size: 15 residues. Germline-derived CDR1 and CDR2 are LNHNV and YYDKDF (reference sequence). CDR3 loop: CATSRELTNTGELFF. As DNA, the CDR3 is TGTGCCACCAGCAGAGAGTTAACAAACACCGGGGAGCTGTTTTTT.

The genes are TRBV24-1 and TRBJ1-2; D is ambiguous. The CDR3 spans 13 residues. Germline V gene lookup returns CDR1 KGHDR and CDR2 SFDVKD. V dropped 6 bases and J dropped 4 bases, with 11 bases sitting between them. For the CDR3, the DNA is TGTGCCACCAGTCCTCGGGAGGGCTATGGCTACACCTTC. Amino acid sequence: CATSPREGYGYTF.

This clone has a single count. The V gene is TRBV19, the J gene TRBJ2-2; D remains unclear. Germline V gene data show CDR1 as LNHDA and CDR2 as SQIVND (reference sequence). V shed 3 bases and J shed 1 base, with 9 bases lying between them. This CDR3 spans 15 amino acids. CDR3 bases: TGTGCCAGTAGTATTCGGAGAGTGAACACCGGGGAGCTGTTTTTT. The encoded protein is CASSIRRVNTGELFF. Based on the CDR3 plus reference TRBV19 and TRBJ2-2, the full variable domain is DGGITQSPKYLFRKEGQNVTLSCEQNLNHDAMYWYRQDPGQGLRLIYYSQIVNDFQKGDIAEGYSVSREKKESFPLTVTSAQKNPTAFYLCASSIRRVNTGELFFGEGSRLTVL.

CDR3 amino acids: CASRQANNQPQHF. CDR3 DNA: TGTGCCAGCCGGCAGGCAAACAATCAGCCCCAGCATTTT. The chain combines TRBV6-6 with TRBJ1-5; D is unresolved. CDR3 length equals 13 residues. The V and J ends lost 8 bases and 3 bases respectively, with 11 bases between them. Germline values: CDR1 MNHNY, CDR2 SVGAGI (reference sequence).

V and J are TRBV9 and TRBJ2-2; 13 nucleotides align to TRBD2. V lost 7 bases to trimming and J lost 5 bases; unmatched junction nucleotides: 2. This CDR3 comprises 14 residues. The germline V gene encodes CDR1 SGDLS and CDR2 YYNGEE. CDR3 amino acids: CASRGLAGTGELFF. Written as DNA, the CDR3 is TGTGCCAGCCGGGGACTAGCGGGGACCGGGGAGCTGTTTTTT.

This chain joins TRBV27 and TRBJ2-7; D not resolved. CDR1 and CDR2 from the germline V gene are MNHEY and SMNVEV (reference sequence). This CDR3 has 13 amino acids. The V and J ends lost 4 bases and 4 bases respectively, with 11 bases between them. The CDR3 loop is CASSSRGGYEQYF. The CDR3 coding sequence is TGTGCCAGCAGTTCCCGTGGCGGTTACGAGCAGTACTTC.

The chain has TRBV6-4 and TRBJ2-2, with 9 nucleotides matching TRBD2. With 0 bases clipped from V and 7 bases from J, the junction kept 6 bases outside the gene matches. Germline assignment: CDR1 MRHNA and CDR2 SNTAGT. CDR3 size: 16 residues. The DNA of the CDR3 is TGTGCCAGCAGTGACTCGGCGGGAGGGCCTGACGGGGAGCTGTTTTTT. It specifies CASSDSAGGPDGELFF.

The chain uses TRBV19 and TRBJ1-5, with D uncertain. This CDR3 has 15 amino acids. V shed 3 bases and J shed 1 base, with 10 bases lying between them. Germline CDR1 is LNHDA and CDR2 is SQIVND (reference sequence). The CDR3: CASSIYGESNQPQHF. CDR3 DNA sequence: TGTGCCAGTAGTATTTACGGGGAGAGCAATCAGCCCCAGCATTTT.

CDR3 sequence: CASSQGQGIADTQYF. The CDR3 DNA follows: TGTGCCAGCAGCCAGGGACAGGGGATAGCAGATACGCAGTATTTT. J is TRBJ2-3 and V is TRBV7-9, with 10 bases lining up with TRBD1. The V and J ends lost 5 bases and 4 bases, in that order; junction bases with no gene match: 6. The length of the CDR3 is 15 residues. Germline V CDR1 and CDR2: SEHNR, FQNEAQ (reference sequence).

The V gene is TRBV7-9, the J gene TRBJ1-2; D is undetermined. Trimming took off 1 base at V and 13 bases at J, with 25 bases between the two ends. In germline, CDR1 is SEHNR, CDR2 FQNEAQ (reference sequence). The CDR3 contains 16 residues. The CDR3 DNA reads as TGTGCCAGCAGCTTAGAAGGTACGCGGTGGGGTCGAGCGGCCACCTTC. Protein sequence: CASSLEGTRWGRAATF.

The chain is built from TRBV14 and TRBJ2-2; possibly TRBD1 for D (6 bases). Germline CDR1 SGHDN, CDR2 FVKESK. V was cut by 4 bases and J by 4 bases, with 16 bases left in between. The CDR3 is made up of 16 amino acids. DNA of the CDR3: TGTGCCAGCAGCCCACGGACAGAAAGGGTCACCGGGGAGCTGTTTTTT. Its translation: CASSPRTERVTGELFF.